This T cell receptor (beta chain) is drawn from a study of CD8+ T cells in alopecia areata. Study results and limitations: In patients, TCRs were shared less clearly than in mice, and HLA may possibly be involved. Scalp sequencing captures resident alphabeta T cells of normal skin too. Expanded CD8+ clones among the top 100, as well as scalp clonality, were significantly decreased by tofacitinib.

This clone was seen only a few times. The antigen remains unidentified. Extraction of RNA preceded its reverse transcription into cDNA, which served as the sequencing template. The method was immunoSEQ multiplex PCR; TCRdb's version includes in-frame clones alone and lacks a portion of them. The repertoire holds about 180,000 clones, with about 53% as singletons. The treatment here: oral pan-JAK inhibitor, 5-10 mg twice daily. Peripheral blood and lesional scalp punch biopsies came from alopecia areata patients. V was clipped by 5 bases and J by 7 bases, with 6 bases between them. Germline-derived CDR1 and CDR2 are LNHNV and YYDKDF (reference sequence). The CDR3 contains 12 residues.

This sample comprised CD8+ T cells sorted from blood, obtained at week 24, from a patient treated with tofacitinib. This receptor was obtained from a human donor with alopecia areata. The J gene is TRBJ1-6, the V gene TRBV15; D remains ambiguous. This chain's CDR3 is CATSEMNSPLHF. The CDR3 DNA reads as TGTGCCACCAGCGAAATGAATTCACCCCTCCACTTT.